The clone carrying this T cell receptor (beta chain) was seen at least ten times. Its antigen is not known. The junction departs from the called germline gene at one end, perhaps through a read error. The sample belongs to a study of T cells after posttransplantation cyclophosphamide. Whole-study results and caveats: TRB clonality was highly associated with recipient CMV seropositivity and reactivation. Later blood repertoires were often dominated by clones from the donor CD8+ memory compartment.

A marrow graft followed busulfan-fludarabine conditioning, with cyclophosphamide on days +3 and +4. Libraries were prepared by immunoSEQ multiplex PCR; TCRdb keeps only in-frame clonotypes and omits some of them. Altogether over 10,000 clones were found in the sample, and no singletons occur. The TCR was taken from a female patient in her forties or fifties who received an allogeneic stem cell transplant from a related donor, was CMV-positive, and had acute GVHD only. Some T cells may possibly be graft donor cells. Material: PBMCs, obtained after allogeneic stem cell transplant with posttransplant cyclophosphamide.

This CDR3 is CASSLDYQRRFVHF. DNA of the CDR3: TGTGCCAGCAGCTTAGACTACCAGAGGAGGTTCGTCCACTTC. V and J are TRBV7-2 and TRBJ2-4, with D possibly TRBD2 on 5 matching bases. This CDR3 region has 14 residues. CDR1 and CDR2 (germline): SGHTA, FQGNSA.